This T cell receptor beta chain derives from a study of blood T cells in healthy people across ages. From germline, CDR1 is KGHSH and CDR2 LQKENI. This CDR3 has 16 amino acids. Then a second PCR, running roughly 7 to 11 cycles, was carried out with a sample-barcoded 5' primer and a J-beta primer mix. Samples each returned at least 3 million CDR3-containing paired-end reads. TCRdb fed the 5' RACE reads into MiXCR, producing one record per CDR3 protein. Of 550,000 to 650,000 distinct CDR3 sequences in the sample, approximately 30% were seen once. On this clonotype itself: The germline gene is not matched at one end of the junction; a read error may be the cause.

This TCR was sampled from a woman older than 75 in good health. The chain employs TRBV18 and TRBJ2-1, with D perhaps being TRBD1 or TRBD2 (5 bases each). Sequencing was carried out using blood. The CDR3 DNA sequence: TGTGCCAGCTCACCACAGGGACGCTTCTCCAACAATGAGCGGTACTTC. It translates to CASSPQGRFSNNERYF.